The following is a T cell receptor beta chain sequence with its context. V lost 3 bases and J lost 8; bases outside the gene matches: 14. Germline CDR1 and CDR2: SGHNT and YYREEE (reference sequence). The CDR3 is 17 residues long. As processed by the authors: Nucleated cell number was recorded as an estimate derived from reference gene primer amplification. Method: immunoSEQ multiplex PCR; TCRdb's copy keeps in-frame clones and lacks some. V and J calls and clone size are copied from that table; D and trimming were computed from the DNA. The data hold roughly 240,000 clones, with 80% to 90% observed a single time. This record comes from a study of blood T cell repertoires in COVID-19. Study-level background: Spain, Italy and the United States supplied samples that represented acute and convalescent COVID-19. PBMCs, B-cell-depleted T cells, or T cells were the source of the cDNA or gDNA that made up the material.

Sequencing input: peripheral blood. The receptor was isolated from a woman between 65 and 79 years old with acute or convalescent COVID-19. The chain combines TRBV5-4 with TRBJ1-2, with 12 bases aligning to TRBD1. The CDR3 sequence: CASSSGGGQGASEGYTF. In DNA, the CDR3 is TGTGCCAGCAGCTCAGGAGGGGGACAGGGGGCGTCGGAAGGCTACACCTTC.